This T cell receptor (beta chain) emerged from a study of CD8 T cells in Susac syndrome. Study-wide context: Patients with Susac syndrome were therapy-naive, on corticosteroids, or on intravenous immunoglobulin alone at blood draw.

V gave up 0 bases and J gave up 1 base, with 9 bases separating them. From germline, CDR1 is LGHNA and CDR2 YNFKEQ. This CDR3 is 15 amino acids long. The RNA, about 0.45 to 1 ug, was put through reverse transcription using random hexamers. immunoSEQ multiplex PCR amplified TCR beta CDR3 across 54 Vbeta, 13 Jbeta. TCRdb redid the calling of the immunoSEQ multiplex PCR reads with MiXCR, one entry per CDR3 protein. Altogether approximately 79,000 distinct CDR3 sequences are present, over 85% being singletons, with the ten largest covering approximately 0.5%. The count of this clonotype is one. The clonotype originates from a human donor with Susac syndrome. J is TRBJ1-1 and V is TRBV4-2; D gene uncertain. Sequencing used CD8+ T cells from PBMCs. Here the CDR3 reads CASSQDRTGNTEAFF. CDR3 DNA: TGTGCCAGCAGCCAAGATCGGACGGGGAACACTGAAGCTTTCTTT.